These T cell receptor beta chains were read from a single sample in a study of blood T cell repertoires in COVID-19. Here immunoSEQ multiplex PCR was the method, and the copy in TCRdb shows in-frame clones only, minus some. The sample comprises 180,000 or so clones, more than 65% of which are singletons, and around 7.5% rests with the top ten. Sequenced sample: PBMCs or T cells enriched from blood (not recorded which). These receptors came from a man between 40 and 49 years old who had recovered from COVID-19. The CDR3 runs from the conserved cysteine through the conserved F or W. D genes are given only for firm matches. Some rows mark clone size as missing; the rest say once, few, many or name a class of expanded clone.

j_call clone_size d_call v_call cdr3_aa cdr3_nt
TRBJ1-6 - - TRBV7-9 CASSLVSSYNSPLHF TGTGCCAGCAGCTTAGTTAGCTCCTATAATTCACCCCTCCACTTT
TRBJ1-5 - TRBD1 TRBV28 CASSLTGVSNQPQHF TGTGCCAGCAGTTTGACAGGGGTTAGCAATCAGCCCCAGCATTTT
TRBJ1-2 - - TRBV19 CASSIVGKDGYTF TGTGCCAGTAGTATAGTCGGGAAGGATGGCTACACCTTC
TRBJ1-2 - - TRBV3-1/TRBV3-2 CASSQASLYGYTF TGTGCCAGCAGCCAAGCGTCACTCTATGGCTACACCTTC
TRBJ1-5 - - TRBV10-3 CAISQTGGGTQPQHF TGTGCCATCAGTCAAACGGGAGGGGGTACCCAGCCCCAGCATTTT
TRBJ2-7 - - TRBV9 CASSVEGSSSYEQYF TGTGCCAGCAGCGTAGAGGGGTCCAGCTCCTACGAGCAGTACTTC
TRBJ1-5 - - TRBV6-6 CASINRELGNQPQHF TGTGCCAGCATCAACAGGGAGTTGGGCAATCAGCCCCAGCATTTT
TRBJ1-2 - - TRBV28 CASSPPPARWTNGYTF TGTGCCAGCAGTCCCCCCCCCGCCAGGTGGACAAATGGCTACACCTTC
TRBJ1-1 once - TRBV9 CASSVFGDTEAFF TGTGCCAGCAGCGTATTCGGGGACACTGAAGCTTTCTTT
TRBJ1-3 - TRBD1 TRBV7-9 CASSRGQGAITGNTIYF TGTGCCAGCAGCCGGGGACAGGGGGCGATAACCGGAAACACCATATATTTT
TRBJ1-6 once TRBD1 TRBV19 CASSKRDRGLDSPLHF TGTGCCAGTAGTAAAAGGGACAGGGGGTTGGATTCACCCCTCCACTTT
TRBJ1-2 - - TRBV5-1 CASSQTRTYGYTF TGCGCCAGCAGCCAAACTAGGACCTATGGCTACACCTTC
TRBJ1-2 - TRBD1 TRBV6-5 CASSRGTGFNYGYTF TGTGCCAGCAGCCGAGGGACAGGCTTTAACTATGGCTACACCTTC
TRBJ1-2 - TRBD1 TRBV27 CASSSPGTGEYGYTF TGTGCCAGCAGTTCTCCCGGGACAGGCGAATATGGCTACACCTTC
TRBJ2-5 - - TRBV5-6 CASSLAGTEAEWTQYF TGTGCCAGCAGCTTGGCCGGGACTGAGGCGGAGTGGACCCAGTACTTC
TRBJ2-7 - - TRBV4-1 CASSQDRGLYEQYF TGCGCCAGCAGCCAAGATCGGGGGTTGTACGAGCAGTACTTC
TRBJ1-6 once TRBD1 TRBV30 CAWSVPGTGVSPLHF TGTGCCTGGAGTGTACCCGGGACAGGGGTCTCACCCCTCCACTTT
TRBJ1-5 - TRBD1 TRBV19 CASRRSGTASNQPQHF TGTGCCAGTAGGCGTTCGGGGACAGCTAGCAATCAGCCCCAGCATTTT
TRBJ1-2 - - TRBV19 CASRPRDSPNYGYTF TGTGCCAGTAGACCCCGGGACTCACCGAACTATGGCTACACCTTC
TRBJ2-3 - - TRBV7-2 CASSLGRVPDTQYF TGTGCCAGCAGCTTGGGCCGCGTCCCAGATACGCAGTATTTT